This TCR beta chain was recovered during a study of T cell responses to AZD1222 COVID-19 vaccine. Across the whole study: Pooled in the analysis were second doses at about 4 or about 12 weeks. Study findings and constraints: Clonal diversity was possibly underestimated; the donors were predominantly white British and more often female. Spike-specific TCR breadth and depth both grew after two AZD1222 doses. No repertoire was sampled before or during the peak T cell response, only after it.

Profiled with immunoSEQ multiplex PCR; TCRdb holds only in-frame clones, not every one. The profile shows 150,000 or so clones, roughly nine tenths of them singletons. CDR1 is SGHVS, CDR2 FNYEAQ, per germline. CDR3 size: 17 residues. Trimming cost V 4 bases and J 0 bases, with 16 bases left between them. Remarks on this clone: Its specificity is unknown.

The receptor comes from an adult in good health. The sequenced sample was peripheral blood, obtained on day 0 of AZD1222 vaccination. V usage is TRBV7-6 and J usage is TRBJ1-3; no clear D. Here the CDR3 reads CASSSRVGPDSGNTIYF. The CDR3 region has the DNA TGTGCCAGCAGCTCCCGGGTAGGTCCCGACTCTGGAAACACCATATATTTT.